Described below is a single T cell receptor (beta chain) sequence and its context. The antigen is undetermined. One junction end disagrees with the germline gene, perhaps due to a read error. Reasons for excluding patients were uncontrolled infection, other autoimmune disease, pregnancy or lactation. The data are from a study of T cells in Graves' hyperthyroidism and ophthalmopathy. At the level of the study: Blood from the periphery was taken at initial diagnosis, before any treatment.

Study outcomes and limitations: A model using 13 V-J features told ophthalmopathy apart from stable hyperthyroidism. In blood, most of the thyroid clonotypes expanded above 0.001 were also present.

Researchers amplified the TCR beta CDR3 regions from RNA transcripts. The HTBI primer set served for first-round RT-PCR of the TCR CDR3. TCRdb fed the multiplex PCR reads into MiXCR, producing one record per CDR3 protein. The sample contains under 600,000 distinct CDR3 sequences, roughly 15% of which appear only once. The CDR3 is made up of 14 amino acids. The sequenced material came from blood. This sequence originates from a woman aged 40 to 49 with Graves' ophthalmopathy. The rearrangement joins TRBV12-3 or TRBV12-4 to TRBJ1-3; TRBD1 matches 8 bases. CDR3 residues: CVSSSRQGWNTIYF. Written as DNA, the CDR3 is TGTGTCAGCAGCTCACGACAGGGGTGGAACACCATATATTTT.